Described below is a single T cell receptor (beta chain) sequence and its context. The specificity of this receptor is unknown. Within one base of it there is no much larger clone, and no base qualities were kept. The CDR3 runs 13 amino acids, cysteine and phenylalanine included. The retained sequence is limited to the CDR3, 39 bases, with the frame set at the first base. Via the germline V gene, CDR1 is WSHSY and CDR2 SAAADI. Trimming removed 4 bases from V and 10 bases from J, leaving 17 bases between the germline ends. The data originate from a study of blood T cells in healthy people across ages (dated by TCRdb to about 2015). For the study in its entirety: Template switching captured roughly one uniquely barcoded TCR beta cDNA molecule per two T cells in model experiments. Donors of different ages were randomly distributed across sequencing lanes to avoid experimental bias. The donors were divided into four age groups: young (average around 17 years), middle-aged (roughly 40), aged (approximately 64) and long-lived (82). For two donors (one aged 18 to 29 and one aged 80 or older), the study analyzed two additional independent replicas of 1 million unique cDNA reads from the same blood draw. Using deep sequencing normalized with unique cDNA molecular identifiers, the study measured how TCR beta repertoire diversity changes with age.

The donors were some 36 Caucasian individuals from Russia, aged roughly 6 to 95 years, who were systemically healthy. About 10 milliliters of peripheral blood were drawn from each donor into EDTA-treated Vacutainer tubes. Ficoll-Paque density-gradient centrifugation was used to isolate PBMCs, with at least 7 million per sample. Trizol reagent was used to extract total RNA from PBMCs, with at least 6 micrograms per sample. For every donor, flow cytometry on a PBMC aliquot measured the percentage of naive CD45RAhigh/CD27high T cells. The method was 5' RACE. The data were produced on an Illumina HiSeq 2500. The second PCR ran for about 7 to 11 cycles and used a J-beta primer mix along with a sample-barcoded 5' primer. Each TCR beta cDNA molecule received a unique molecular identifier from a template-switch 5' adaptor carrying 12 random nucleotides. At least 3 million CDR3-containing paired-end reads were obtained from each sample. First-strand cDNA synthesis was performed from all RNA using the Mint cDNA synthesis kit, with priming by a TRBC-specific oligonucleotide. After uracil-DNA glycosylase treatment, a first 18-cycle PCR used universal primers M1SS and BC2_uni_R on all cDNA. Per the source publication's procedure: Normalization of each sample was performed by random selection of 1 million high-quality reads, each carrying a distinct molecular identifier. Instead of being binned into consensus sequences, reads with shared molecular identifiers were discarded. MiTCR, run with a Q25 quality threshold and the strictest error-elimination algorithm, handled CDR3 identification, clonotype clustering and error correction. Lower-bound total TCR beta diversity was estimated with a nonparametric unseen species model using Euler transformation. TCRdb trimmed the raw reads at Q25, called clones with MiXCR and kept productive beta chains. Each CDR3 protein appears once, grouped with its most common genes and DNA. TCRdb, not the original authors, processed these V and J calls. In all, the sample holds about 1 million distinct CDR3 sequences, and roughly 45% of those were seen once. The top ten clonotypes cover approximately 20% of the sample.

On the study overall, not on this receptor specifically: Because profiling used bulk unsorted PBMCs, naive and antigen-experienced compartments could not be compared conclusively. Estimates of total diversity based on one million sequenced T cells were considered lower bounds and underestimates. As age increased, observed TCR beta diversity per million T cells dropped in a roughly linear way, and a significant reduction was already evident by age 40. Observed TCR beta diversity correlated strongly with the percentage of naive T cells measured by flow cytometry. Compared with the aged group, the long-lived group had more naive CD4+ T cells, fewer expanded clones and increased TCR diversity, a pattern suggesting age selection. Donor CMV infection status was unknown, potentially confounding age-related changes in expanded clonotypes.

Input material: blood. The sequence derives from a woman aged 55-70 years in good health. The chain couples TRBV10-2 to TRBJ2-7, with TRBD1 as a weak D call on 6 bases. The CDR3 reads CASSGNRVEAQYF. The sequenced DNA: TGCGCCAGCAGTGGGAACAGGGTAGAGGCCCAGTACTTC.